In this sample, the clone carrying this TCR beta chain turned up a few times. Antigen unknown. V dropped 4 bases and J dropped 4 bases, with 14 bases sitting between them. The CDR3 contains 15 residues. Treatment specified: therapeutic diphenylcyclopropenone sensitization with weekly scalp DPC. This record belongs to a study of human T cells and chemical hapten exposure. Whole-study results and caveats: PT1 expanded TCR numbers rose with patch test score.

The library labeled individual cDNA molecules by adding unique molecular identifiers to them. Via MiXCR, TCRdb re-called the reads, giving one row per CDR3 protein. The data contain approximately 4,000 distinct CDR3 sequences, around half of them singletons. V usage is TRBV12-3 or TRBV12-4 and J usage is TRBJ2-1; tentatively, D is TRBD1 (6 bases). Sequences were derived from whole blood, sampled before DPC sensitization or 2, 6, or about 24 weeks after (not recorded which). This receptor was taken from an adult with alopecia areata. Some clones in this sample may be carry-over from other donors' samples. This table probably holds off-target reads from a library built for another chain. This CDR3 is CASSSPGQGYNEQFF. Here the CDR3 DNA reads TGTGCCAGCAGTTCCCCCGGGCAGGGGTACAATGAGCAGTTCTTC.